A selection of T cell receptor beta chains follows, all from one sample in a study of shared clonotypes between healthy human individuals. TCRdb keeps only in-frame clones here, not all; method: immunoSEQ multiplex PCR. Among 2 million to 3 million clones, over 85% were seen once, and the ten largest hold approximately 0.37%. Material for sequencing was naive CD4+ T cells from PBMCs. These receptors were taken from a man between 18 and 35 years old in good health. Some clones in this sample may be carry-over from other donors' samples. Each CDR3 is given with its conserved first and last residue. A D gene is named only where the DNA matches it firmly. Rows give clone size only sometimes, using once, few, many, or a class for an expanded clone.

J: TRBJ2-7
D: NA
length: 12
V: TRBV28
size: NA
CDR3: CAIKGVSYEQYF
DNA: TGTGCCATAAAGGGGGTCTCCTACGAGCAGTACTTC

J: TRBJ1-1
D: NA
length: 13
V: TRBV27
size: NA
CDR3: CASSSDRFGEAFF
DNA: TGTGCCAGCAGCTCCGACAGGTTCGGTGAAGCTTTCTTT

J: TRBJ2-7
D: NA
length: 16
V: TRBV7-9
size: NA
CDR3: CASSLVRGSSSYEQYF
DNA: TGTGCCAGCAGCTTAGTACGGGGGTCGAGCTCCTACGAGCAGTACTTC

J: TRBJ2-1
D: NA
length: 16
V: TRBV28
size: NA
CDR3: CASSLRSASAGREQFF
DNA: TGTGCCAGCAGTTTACGGTCGGCTAGCGCGGGACGTGAGCAGTTCTTC

J: TRBJ2-2
D: NA
length: 13
V: TRBV29-1
size: NA
CDR3: CSARGQITGELFF
DNA: TGCAGCGCTAGAGGACAGATCACCGGGGAGCTGTTTTTT

J: TRBJ2-5
D: TRBD2
length: 15
V: TRBV18
size: NA
CDR3: CASSPRAGREETQYF
DNA: TGTGCCAGCTCACCACGAGCCGGGAGGGAGGAGACCCAGTACTTC

J: TRBJ2-7
D: NA
length: 15
V: TRBV5-5
size: NA
CDR3: CASSLFTDRPYEQYF
DNA: TGTGCCAGCAGCTTGTTCACGGACAGACCTTACGAGCAGTACTTC

J: TRBJ1-6
D: NA
length: 14
V: TRBV5-1
size: NA
CDR3: CASSEAGEDSPLHF
DNA: TGCGCCAGCAGTGAGGCGGGGGAGGATTCACCCCTCCACTTT

J: TRBJ2-1
D: TRBD2
length: 15
V: TRBV7-2
size: once
CDR3: CASSFGTSGIGEQFF
DNA: TGTGCCAGCAGCTTTGGGACTAGCGGGATTGGTGAGCAGTTCTTC

J: TRBJ1-3
D: NA
length: 15
V: TRBV11-2
size: NA
CDR3: CASSLDGSSGNTIYF
DNA: TGTGCCAGCAGCTTAGACGGAAGCTCTGGAAACACCATATATTTT

J: TRBJ1-5
D: NA
length: 13
V: TRBV6-5
size: NA
CDR3: CASSGTNNQPQHF
DNA: TGTGCCAGCAGTGGGACAAATAATCAGCCCCAGCATTTT

J: TRBJ1-2
D: NA
length: 13
V: TRBV6-5
size: NA
CDR3: CASSQTVLYGYTF
DNA: TGTGCCAGCAGTCAGACAGTCCTCTATGGCTACACCTTC

J: TRBJ2-1
D: NA
length: 14
V: TRBV6-6
size: NA
CDR3: CASSFTGGVNEQFF
DNA: TGTGCCAGCAGTTTCACAGGGGGGGTCAATGAGCAGTTCTTC